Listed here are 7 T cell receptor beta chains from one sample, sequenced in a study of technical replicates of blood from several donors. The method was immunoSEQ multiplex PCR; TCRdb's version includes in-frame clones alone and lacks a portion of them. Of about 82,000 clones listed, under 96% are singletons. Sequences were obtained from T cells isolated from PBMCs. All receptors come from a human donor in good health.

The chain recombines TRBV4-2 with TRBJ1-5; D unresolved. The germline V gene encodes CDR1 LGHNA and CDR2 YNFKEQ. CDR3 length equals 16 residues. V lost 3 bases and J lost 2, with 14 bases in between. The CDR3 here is CASSHITAVGNQPQHF. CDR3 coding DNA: TGTGCCAGCAGCCACATAACAGCCGTGGGCAATCAGCCCCAGCATTTT.

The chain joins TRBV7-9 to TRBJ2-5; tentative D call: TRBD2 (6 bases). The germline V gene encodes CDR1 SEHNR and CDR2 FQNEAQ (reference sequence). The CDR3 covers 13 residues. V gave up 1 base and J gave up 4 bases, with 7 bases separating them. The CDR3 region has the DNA TGTGCCAGCAGCTTAGGAGCGGGAGAGACCCAGTACTTC. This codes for CASSLGAGETQYF.

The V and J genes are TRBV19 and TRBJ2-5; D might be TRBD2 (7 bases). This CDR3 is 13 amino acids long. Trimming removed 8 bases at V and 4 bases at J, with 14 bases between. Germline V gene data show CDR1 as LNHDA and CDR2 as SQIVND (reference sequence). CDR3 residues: CASGRGLRETQYF. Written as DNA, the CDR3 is TGTGCCAGTGGGAGGGGGTTGAGAGAGACCCAGTACTTC.

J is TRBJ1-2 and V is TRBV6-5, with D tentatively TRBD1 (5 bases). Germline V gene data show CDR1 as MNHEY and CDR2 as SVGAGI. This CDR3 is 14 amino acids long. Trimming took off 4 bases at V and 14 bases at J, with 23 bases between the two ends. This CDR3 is CASSSPGLGSEGTF. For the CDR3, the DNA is TGTGCCAGCAGTTCCCCGGGACTTGGATCGGAAGGAACCTTC.

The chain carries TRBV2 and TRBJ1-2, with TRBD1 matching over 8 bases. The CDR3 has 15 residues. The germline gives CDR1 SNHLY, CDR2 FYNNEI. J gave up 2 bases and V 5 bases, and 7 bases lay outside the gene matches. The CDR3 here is CASSQLGQANYGYTF. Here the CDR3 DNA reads TGTGCCAGCAGTCAATTGGGACAGGCCAACTATGGCTACACCTTC.

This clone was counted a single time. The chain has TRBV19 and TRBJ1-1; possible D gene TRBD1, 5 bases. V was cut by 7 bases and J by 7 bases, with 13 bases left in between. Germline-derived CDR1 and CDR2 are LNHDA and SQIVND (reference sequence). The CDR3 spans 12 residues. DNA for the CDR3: TGTGCCAGTACCTTAGGGGTGGGTGAAGCTTTCTTT. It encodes CASTLGVGEAFF.

The CDR3 region is CASSIQGELIYEQYF. In nucleotides, the CDR3 is TGTGCCAGCAGTATACAGGGGGAACTAATCTACGAGCAGTACTTC. The rearrangement links TRBV25-1 to TRBJ2-7, with TRBD1 matching over 8 bases. V dropped 5 bases and J dropped 3; count of bases not matched to a gene: 9. CDR3 length: 15 residues. Germline V gives CDR1 MGHDK, CDR2 SYGVNS.